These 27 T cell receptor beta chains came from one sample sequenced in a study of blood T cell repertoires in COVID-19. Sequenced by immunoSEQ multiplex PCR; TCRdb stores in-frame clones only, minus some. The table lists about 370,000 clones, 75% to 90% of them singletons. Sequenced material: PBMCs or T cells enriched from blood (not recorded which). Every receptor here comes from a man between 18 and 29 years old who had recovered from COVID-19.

For the CDR3, the DNA is TGTGCCAGCAGTTACGACCCTACCCCCGGGACACCGTTTTGGTACGAGCAGTACTTC. It is translated as CASSYDPTPGTPFWYEQYF. V gene TRBV6-2 or TRBV6-3 combines with J gene TRBJ2-7, with D possibly matching TRBD1 (6 bases). V was clipped by 2 bases and J by 4 bases, with 27 bases between them. Germline V gives CDR1 MNHEY, CDR2 SVGEGT. This CDR3 region has 19 residues.

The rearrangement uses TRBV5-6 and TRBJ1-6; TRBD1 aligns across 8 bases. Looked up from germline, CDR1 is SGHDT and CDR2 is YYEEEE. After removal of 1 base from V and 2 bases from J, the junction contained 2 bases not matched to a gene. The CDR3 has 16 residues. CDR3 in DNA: TGTGCCAGCAGCTTGCAGGGGGCGACCTATAATTCACCCCTCCACTTT. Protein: CASSLQGATYNSPLHF. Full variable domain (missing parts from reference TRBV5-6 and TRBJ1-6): DAGVTQSPTHLIKTRGQQVTLRCSPKSGHDTVSWYQQALGQGPQFIFQYYEEEERQRGNFPDRFSGHQFPNYSSELNVNALLLGDSALYLCASSLQGATYNSPLHFGNGTRLTVT.

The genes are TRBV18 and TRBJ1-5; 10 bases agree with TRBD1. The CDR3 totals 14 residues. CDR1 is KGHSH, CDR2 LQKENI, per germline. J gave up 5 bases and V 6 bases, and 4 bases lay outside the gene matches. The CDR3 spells CASSRDRGDQPQHF. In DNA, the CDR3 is TGTGCCAGCTCCCGGGACAGGGGTGATCAGCCCCAGCATTTT.

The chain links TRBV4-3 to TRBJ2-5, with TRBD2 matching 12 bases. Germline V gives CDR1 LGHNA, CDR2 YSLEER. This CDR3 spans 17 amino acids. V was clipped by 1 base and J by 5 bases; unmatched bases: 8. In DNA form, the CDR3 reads TGCGCCAGCAGCCAAGGTCACGGGACTAGCGGGTCCGAGACCCAGTACTTC. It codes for CASSQGHGTSGSETQYF.

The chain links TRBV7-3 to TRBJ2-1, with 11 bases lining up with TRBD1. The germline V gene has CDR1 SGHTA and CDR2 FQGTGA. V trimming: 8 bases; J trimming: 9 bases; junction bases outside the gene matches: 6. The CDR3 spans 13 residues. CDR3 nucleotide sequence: TGTGCCAGCGGGGACAGGGGGTTTGGTGAGCAGTTCTTC. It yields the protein CASGDRGFGEQFF.

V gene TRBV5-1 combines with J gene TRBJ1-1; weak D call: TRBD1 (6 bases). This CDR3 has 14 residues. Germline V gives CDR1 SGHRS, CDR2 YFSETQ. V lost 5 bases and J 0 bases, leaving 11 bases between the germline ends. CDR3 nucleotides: TGCGCCAGCAGAGGGGGAAACATGAACACTGAAGCTTTCTTT. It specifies CASRGGNMNTEAFF. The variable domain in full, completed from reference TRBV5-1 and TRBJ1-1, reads KAGVTQTPRYLIKTRGQQVTLSCSPISGHRSVSWYQQTPGQGLQFLFEYFSETQRNKGNFPGRFSGRQFSNSRSEMNVSTLELGDSALYLCASRGGNMNTEAFFGQGTRLTVV.

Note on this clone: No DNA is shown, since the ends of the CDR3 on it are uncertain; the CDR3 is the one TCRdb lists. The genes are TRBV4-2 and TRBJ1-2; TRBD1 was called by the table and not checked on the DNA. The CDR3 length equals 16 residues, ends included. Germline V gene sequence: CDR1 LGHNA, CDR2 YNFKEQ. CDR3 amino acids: CASSQDFISVALGYTF.

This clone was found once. CDR3 sequence (DNA): TGTGCCAGCACCCTGGGAGCTGTAAGCGGGGAGCTGTTTTTT. As protein: CASTLGAVSGELFF. The chain employs TRBV2 and TRBJ2-2; tentative D call: TRBD2 (5 bases). This CDR3 is built from 14 residues. Germline CDR1 and CDR2: SNHLY and FYNNEI. V lost 7 bases to trimming and J lost 7 bases, with 16 bases between them.

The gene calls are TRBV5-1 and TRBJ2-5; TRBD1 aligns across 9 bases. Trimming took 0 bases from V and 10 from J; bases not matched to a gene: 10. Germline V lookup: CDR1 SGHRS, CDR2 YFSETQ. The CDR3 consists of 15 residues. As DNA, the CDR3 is TGCGCCAGCAGCTTGGACAGGGGGCTGGAAGAGGTCCAGTACTTC. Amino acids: CASSLDRGLEEVQYF.

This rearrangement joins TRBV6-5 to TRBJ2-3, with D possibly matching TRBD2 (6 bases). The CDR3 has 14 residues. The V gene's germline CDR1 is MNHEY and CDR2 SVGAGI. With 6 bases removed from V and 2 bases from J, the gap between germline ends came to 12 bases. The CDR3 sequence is CASRSGLSTDTQYF. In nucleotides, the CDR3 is TGTGCCAGCAGGTCGGGACTCTCCACAGATACGCAGTATTTT.

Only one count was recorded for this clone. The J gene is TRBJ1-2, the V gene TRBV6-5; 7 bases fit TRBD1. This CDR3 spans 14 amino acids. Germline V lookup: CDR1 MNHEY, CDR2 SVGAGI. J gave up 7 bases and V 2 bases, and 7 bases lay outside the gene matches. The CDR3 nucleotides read TGTGCCAGCAGTTACGACAGGGCGGTCGGTGGCTACACCTTC. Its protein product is CASSYDRAVGGYTF.

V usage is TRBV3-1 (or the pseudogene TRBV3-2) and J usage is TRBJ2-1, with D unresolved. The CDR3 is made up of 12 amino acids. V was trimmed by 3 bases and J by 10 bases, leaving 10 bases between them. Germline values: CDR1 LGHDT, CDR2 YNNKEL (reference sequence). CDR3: CASSQAFQEQFF. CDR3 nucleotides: TGTGCCAGCAGCCAGGCCTTTCAGGAGCAGTTCTTC.

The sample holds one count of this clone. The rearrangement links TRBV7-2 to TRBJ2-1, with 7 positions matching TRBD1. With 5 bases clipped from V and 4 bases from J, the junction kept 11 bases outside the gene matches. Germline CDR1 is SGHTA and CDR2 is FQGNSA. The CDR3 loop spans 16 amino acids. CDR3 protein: CASSPQPTGAYNEQFF. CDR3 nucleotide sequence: TGTGCCAGCAGCCCTCAACCCACAGGGGCGTACAATGAGCAGTTCTTC. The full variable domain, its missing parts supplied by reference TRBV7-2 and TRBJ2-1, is GAGVSQSPSNKVTEKGKDVELRCDPISGHTALYWYRQSLGQGLEFLIYFQGNSAPDKSGLPSDRFSAERTGGSVSTLTIQRTQQEDSAVYLCASSPQPTGAYNEQFFGPGTRLTVL.

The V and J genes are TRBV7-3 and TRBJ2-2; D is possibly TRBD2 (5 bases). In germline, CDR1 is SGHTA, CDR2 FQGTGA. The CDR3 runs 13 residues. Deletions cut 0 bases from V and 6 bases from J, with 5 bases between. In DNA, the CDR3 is TGTGCCAGCAGCTTAACAGCGGCCGGGGAGCTGTTTTTT. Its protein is CASSLTAAGELFF.

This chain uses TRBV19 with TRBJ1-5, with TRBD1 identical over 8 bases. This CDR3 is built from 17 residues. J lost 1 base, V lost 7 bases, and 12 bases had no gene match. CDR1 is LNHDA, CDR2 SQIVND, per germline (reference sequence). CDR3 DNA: TGTGCCAGTACCTACAGGGGGGACGGGAGGAGCAATCAGCCCCAGCATTTT. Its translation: CASTYRGDGRSNQPQHF.

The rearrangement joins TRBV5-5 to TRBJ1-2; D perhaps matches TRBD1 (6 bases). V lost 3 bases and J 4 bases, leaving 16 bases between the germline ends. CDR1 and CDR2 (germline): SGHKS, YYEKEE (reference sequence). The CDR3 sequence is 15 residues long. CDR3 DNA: TGTGCCAGCAGCTCCCTGACAGGCCCCAGCTATGGCTACACCTTC. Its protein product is CASSSLTGPSYGYTF.

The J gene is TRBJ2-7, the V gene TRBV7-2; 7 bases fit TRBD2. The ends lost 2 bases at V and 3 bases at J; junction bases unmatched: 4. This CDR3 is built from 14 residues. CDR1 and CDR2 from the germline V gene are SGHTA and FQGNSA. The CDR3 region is CASSLRRGFYEQYF. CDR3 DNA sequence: TGTGCCAGCAGCTTACGGCGGGGGTTCTACGAGCAGTACTTC.

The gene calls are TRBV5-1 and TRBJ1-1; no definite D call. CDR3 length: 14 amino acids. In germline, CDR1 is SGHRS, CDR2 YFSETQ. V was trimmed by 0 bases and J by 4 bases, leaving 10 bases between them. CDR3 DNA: TGCGCCAGCAGCTTGGCCGGGGTTGGCACTGAAGCTTTCTTT. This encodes CASSLAGVGTEAFF.

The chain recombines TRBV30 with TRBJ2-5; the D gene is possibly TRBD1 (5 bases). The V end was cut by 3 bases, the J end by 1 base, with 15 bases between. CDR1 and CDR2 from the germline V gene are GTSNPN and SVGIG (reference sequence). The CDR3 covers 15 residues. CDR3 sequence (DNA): TGTGCCTGGAGATGGGGCGTTTCGGGCCAAGAGACCCAGTACTTC. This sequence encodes CAWRWGVSGQETQYF.

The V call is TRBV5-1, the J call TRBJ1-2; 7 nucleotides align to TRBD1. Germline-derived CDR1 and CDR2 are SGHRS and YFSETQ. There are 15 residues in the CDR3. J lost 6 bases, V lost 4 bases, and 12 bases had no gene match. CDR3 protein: CASSPGQLDMHGYTF. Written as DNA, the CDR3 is TGCGCCAGCAGCCCGGGACAGCTGGACATGCATGGCTACACCTTC.

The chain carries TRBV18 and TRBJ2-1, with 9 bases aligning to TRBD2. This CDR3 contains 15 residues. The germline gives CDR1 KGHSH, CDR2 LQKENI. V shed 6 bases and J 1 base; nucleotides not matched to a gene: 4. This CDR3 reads CASSRGGASYNEQFF. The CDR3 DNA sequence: TGTGCCAGCTCCCGCGGGGGGGCTTCCTACAATGAGCAGTTCTTC.

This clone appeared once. CDR3 coding DNA: TGTGCCAGCAGCTTAGAAGGACAGGGTAGCCCTGGAAACACCATATATTTT. It translates to CASSLEGQGSPGNTIYF. The V call is TRBV7-2, the J call TRBJ1-3, with 8 bases matching TRBD1. CDR1 and CDR2 (germline): SGHTA, FQGNSA. This CDR3 is built from 17 residues. J gave up 2 bases and V 1 base, and 7 bases lay outside the gene matches.

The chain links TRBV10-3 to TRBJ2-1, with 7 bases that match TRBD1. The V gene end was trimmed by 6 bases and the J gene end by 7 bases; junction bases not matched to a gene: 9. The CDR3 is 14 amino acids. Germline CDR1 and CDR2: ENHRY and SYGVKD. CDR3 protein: CAIRSTGLGNEQFF. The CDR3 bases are TGTGCCATCAGGTCGACAGGGTTGGGGAATGAGCAGTTCTTC.

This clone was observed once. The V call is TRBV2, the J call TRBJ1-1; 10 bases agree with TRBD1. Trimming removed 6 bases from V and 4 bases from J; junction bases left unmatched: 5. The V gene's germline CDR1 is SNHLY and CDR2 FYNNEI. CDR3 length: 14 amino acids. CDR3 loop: CASRRTGGITEAFF. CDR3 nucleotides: TGTGCCAGCAGGAGGACAGGGGGGATCACTGAAGCTTTCTTT.

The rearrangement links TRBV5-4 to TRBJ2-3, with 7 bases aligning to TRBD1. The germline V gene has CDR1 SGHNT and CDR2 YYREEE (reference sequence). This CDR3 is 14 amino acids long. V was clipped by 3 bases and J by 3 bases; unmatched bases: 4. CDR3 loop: CASSYPTGTDTQYF. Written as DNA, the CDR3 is TGTGCCAGCAGCTACCCGACAGGGACAGATACGCAGTATTTT.

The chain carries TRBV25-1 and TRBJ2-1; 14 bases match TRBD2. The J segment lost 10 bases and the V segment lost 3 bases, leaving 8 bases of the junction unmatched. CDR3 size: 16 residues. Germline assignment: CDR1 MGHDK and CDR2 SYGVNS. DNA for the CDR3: TGTGCCAGCAGTGAGTCGAGGGGACTAGCGGGGGAAGAGCAGTTCTTC. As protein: CASSESRGLAGEEQFF.

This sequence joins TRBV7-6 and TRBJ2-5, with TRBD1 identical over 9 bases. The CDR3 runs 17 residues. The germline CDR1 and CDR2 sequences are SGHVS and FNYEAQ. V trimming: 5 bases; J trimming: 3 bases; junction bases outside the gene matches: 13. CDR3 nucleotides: TGTGCCAGCAGCACGAGGACGGGACAGGGAATTAAAGAGACCCAGTACTTC. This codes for CASSTRTGQGIKETQYF.